This TCR beta chain emerged from a study of blood T cells in healthy people across ages. Combining a sample-barcoded 5' primer with a J-beta primer mix, a second PCR ran for roughly 7 to 11 cycles. TCRdb redid the calling of the 5' RACE reads with MiXCR, one entry per CDR3 protein. Found here are about 840,000 distinct CDR3 sequences, roughly 29% of them singletons; the top ten hold roughly 10%. This clonotype was seen a few times. This sample was shared with a second study, whose subject was T cells of mothers and their children.

Source material: blood. The clonotype was recovered from a woman aged 40 to 55 in good health.

CDR3 bases: TGCAGTGCTGAGGGGGGATCCTACGAGCAGTACTTC. Protein: CSAEGGSYEQYF. This chain connects TRBV20-1 to TRBJ2-7; D assignment may be TRBD1 or TRBD2 (6 bases each). Germline CDR1 is DFQATT and CDR2 is SNEGSKA (reference sequence). The CDR3 has 12 amino acids. The V end lost 5 bases, the J end lost 1 base, and 9 bases lay between the germline ends.